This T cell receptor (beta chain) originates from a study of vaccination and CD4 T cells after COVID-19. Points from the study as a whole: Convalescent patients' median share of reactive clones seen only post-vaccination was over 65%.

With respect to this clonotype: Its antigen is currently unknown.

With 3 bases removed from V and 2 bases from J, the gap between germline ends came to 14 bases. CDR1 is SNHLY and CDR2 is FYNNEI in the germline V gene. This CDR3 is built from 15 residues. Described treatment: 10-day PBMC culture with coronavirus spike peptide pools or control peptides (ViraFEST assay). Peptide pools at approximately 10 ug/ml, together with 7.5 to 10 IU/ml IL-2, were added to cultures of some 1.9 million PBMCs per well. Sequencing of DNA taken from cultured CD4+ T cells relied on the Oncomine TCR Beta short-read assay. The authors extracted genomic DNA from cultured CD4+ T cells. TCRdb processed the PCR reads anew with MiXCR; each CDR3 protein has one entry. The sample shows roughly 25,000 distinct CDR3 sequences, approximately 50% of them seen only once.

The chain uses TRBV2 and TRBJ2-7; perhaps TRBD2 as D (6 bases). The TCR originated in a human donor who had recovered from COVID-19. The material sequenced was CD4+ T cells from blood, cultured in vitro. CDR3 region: CASSEVGLKTYEQYF. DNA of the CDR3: TGTGCCAGCAGTGAGGTCGGACTAAAAACCTACGAGCAGTACTTC.